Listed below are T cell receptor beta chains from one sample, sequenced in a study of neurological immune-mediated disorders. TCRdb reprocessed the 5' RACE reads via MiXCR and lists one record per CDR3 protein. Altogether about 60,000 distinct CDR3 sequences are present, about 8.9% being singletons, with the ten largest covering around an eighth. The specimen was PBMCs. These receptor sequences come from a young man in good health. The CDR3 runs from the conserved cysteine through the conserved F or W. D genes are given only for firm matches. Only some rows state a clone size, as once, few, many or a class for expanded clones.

cdr3_nt: TGTGCCAGCAACCTTGGGGTGCAGAACACTGAAGCTTTCTTT
cdr3_aa: CASNLGVQNTEAFF
clone_size: many
j_call: TRBJ1-1
d_call: .
cdr3_length: 14
v_call: TRBV7-2

cdr3_nt: TGTGCCAACTCTCCCGGGGTGGCATCCGGCACAGATACGCAGTATTTT
cdr3_aa: CANSPGVASGTDTQYF
clone_size: .
j_call: TRBJ2-3
d_call: .
cdr3_length: 16
v_call: TRBV18

cdr3_nt: TGCAGTCCCCTTTCGGCTAGCGGGAGCACCGGGGAGCTGTTTTTT
cdr3_aa: CSPLSASGSTGELFF
clone_size: .
j_call: TRBJ2-2
d_call: TRBD2
cdr3_length: 15
v_call: TRBV20-1

cdr3_nt: TGTGCCAGCAGTGATCCGACTAGCGGGCAGTACAATGAGCAGTTCTTC
cdr3_aa: CASSDPTSGQYNEQFF
clone_size: many
j_call: TRBJ2-1
d_call: TRBD2
cdr3_length: 16
v_call: TRBV25-1

cdr3_nt: TGCGCCAGCAGCTTGGAAGGGGACTCTGGGGCCAACGTCCTGACTTTC
cdr3_aa: CASSLEGDSGANVLTF
clone_size: many
j_call: TRBJ2-6
d_call: .
cdr3_length: 16
v_call: TRBV5-1

cdr3_nt: TGTGCCAGCAGCCCCCCTGGCGGGATGAGCTCCTACAATGAGCAGTTCTTC
cdr3_aa: CASSPPGGMSSYNEQFF
clone_size: many
j_call: TRBJ2-1
d_call: .
cdr3_length: 17
v_call: TRBV3-1

cdr3_nt: TGCGCCAGCAGCGCGGGACTAGCTTCGGAGACCCAGTACTTC
cdr3_aa: CASSAGLASETQYF
clone_size: many
j_call: TRBJ2-5
d_call: TRBD2
cdr3_length: 14
v_call: TRBV5-1

cdr3_nt: TGCAGCGTTGGGACTCTTGGGGATGGGTACAATGAGCAGTTCTTC
cdr3_aa: CSVGTLGDGYNEQFF
clone_size: few
j_call: TRBJ2-1
d_call: .
cdr3_length: 15
v_call: TRBV29-1

cdr3_nt: TGTGCCAGCAGTTTAGGCCCTTTTGCTGGAATAGGCGGCTACACCTTC
cdr3_aa: CASSLGPFAGIGGYTF
clone_size: many
j_call: TRBJ1-2
d_call: .
cdr3_length: 16
v_call: TRBV12-3/TRBV12-4

cdr3_nt: TGTGCCAGCCGCCCGGAGTCCTACAATGAGCAGTTCTTC
cdr3_aa: CASRPESYNEQFF
clone_size: many
j_call: TRBJ2-1
d_call: .
cdr3_length: 13
v_call: TRBV28

cdr3_nt: TGCAGTACCGACGGGGGACTTCAAGATATGCAGTATTTT
cdr3_aa: CSTDGGLQDMQYF
clone_size: .
j_call: TRBJ2-3
d_call: .
cdr3_length: 13
v_call: TRBV20-1

cdr3_nt: TGTGCCAGCAGCTTAGCTGCGGGGCGAGATACGCAGTATTTT
cdr3_aa: CASSLAAGRDTQYF
clone_size: many
j_call: TRBJ2-3
d_call: .
cdr3_length: 14
v_call: TRBV7-2

cdr3_nt: TGTGCCAGCAGTGAAAGGGACAGTTTATCCTACGAGCAGTACTTC
cdr3_aa: CASSERDSLSYEQYF
clone_size: .
j_call: TRBJ2-7
d_call: TRBD1
cdr3_length: 15
v_call: TRBV6-1

cdr3_nt: TGTGCCAGCAAGATCCGGGGGACCTACGAGCAGTACTTC
cdr3_aa: CASKIRGTYEQYF
clone_size: many
j_call: TRBJ2-7
d_call: .
cdr3_length: 13
v_call: TRBV28

cdr3_nt: TGCGCCAGCAGCTTTACCCGAGACAGCTCCTACGAGCAGTACTTC
cdr3_aa: CASSFTRDSSYEQYF
clone_size: many
j_call: TRBJ2-7
d_call: .
cdr3_length: 15
v_call: TRBV5-1

cdr3_nt: TGCGCCAGCAGGCGTTCAGGGCAAGAGACCCAGTACTTC
cdr3_aa: CASRRSGQETQYF
clone_size: many
j_call: TRBJ2-5
d_call: .
cdr3_length: 13
v_call: TRBV5-1

cdr3_nt: TGTGCCAGCAGCTTAGTTGGGTTGCAGTATTTT
cdr3_aa: CASSLVGLQYF
clone_size: many
j_call: TRBJ2-3
d_call: .
cdr3_length: 11
v_call: TRBV7-2

cdr3_nt: TGTGCCAGCAGCGTCTCATCCACCGGGGAGCTGTTTTTT
cdr3_aa: CASSVSSTGELFF
clone_size: many
j_call: TRBJ2-2
d_call: .
cdr3_length: 13
v_call: TRBV9

cdr3_nt: TGCAGCGTTGATTCAGGGAGGGAAAAACTGTTTTTT
cdr3_aa: CSVDSGREKLFF
clone_size: few
j_call: TRBJ1-4
d_call: .
cdr3_length: 12
v_call: TRBV29-1

cdr3_nt: TGCGCCAGCAACACGGGGACGTATGACGAGCAGTACTTC
cdr3_aa: CASNTGTYDEQYF
clone_size: many
j_call: TRBJ2-7
d_call: .
cdr3_length: 13
v_call: TRBV5-1

cdr3_nt: TGTGCCAGCAGTTTAGTTGGGACAGGCCTCCAAGAGACCCAGTACTTC
cdr3_aa: CASSLVGTGLQETQYF
clone_size: many
j_call: TRBJ2-5
d_call: TRBD1
cdr3_length: 16
v_call: TRBV27

cdr3_nt: TGTGCCAGCAGTGAAGGCTTAGGAGTGTGGAACACCGGGGAGCTGTTTTTT
cdr3_aa: CASSEGLGVWNTGELFF
clone_size: once
j_call: TRBJ2-2
d_call: .
cdr3_length: 17
v_call: TRBV6-1

cdr3_nt: TGCAGTGCCCACGGACCAAACACTGAAGCTTTCTTT
cdr3_aa: CSAHGPNTEAFF
clone_size: many
j_call: TRBJ1-1
d_call: .
cdr3_length: 12
v_call: TRBV20-1

cdr3_nt: TGCAGTGCTAGAAGGTGGGAGGAGGAGATTGAGACCCAGTACTTC
cdr3_aa: CSARRWEEEIETQYF
clone_size: many
j_call: TRBJ2-5
d_call: .
cdr3_length: 15
v_call: TRBV20-1

cdr3_nt: TGCAGCGGAAAAGGACAGGGGGCCGGGGAGCTGTTTTTT
cdr3_aa: CSGKGQGAGELFF
clone_size: .
j_call: TRBJ2-2
d_call: TRBD1
cdr3_length: 13
v_call: TRBV29-1

cdr3_nt: TGTGCCAGCAGTTACTCGAGTGTCCAACCTTGGGGGAATTCACCCCTCCACTTT
cdr3_aa: CASSYSSVQPWGNSPLHF
clone_size: many
j_call: TRBJ1-6
d_call: .
cdr3_length: 18
v_call: TRBV6-5

cdr3_nt: TGTGCCAGCAGCTCCCGACAGACTAGCGGAGGGATAGATACGCAGTATTTT
cdr3_aa: CASSSRQTSGGIDTQYF
clone_size: many
j_call: TRBJ2-3
d_call: TRBD2
cdr3_length: 17
v_call: TRBV7-8

cdr3_nt: TGTGCCAGCTCTCCTAGCGTTAATGAGCAGTTCTTC
cdr3_aa: CASSPSVNEQFF
clone_size: .
j_call: TRBJ2-1
d_call: .
cdr3_length: 12
v_call: TRBV18

cdr3_nt: TGTGCCAGCAACAAAAGGACAGGGACATACATTCAGTACTTC
cdr3_aa: CASNKRTGTYIQYF
clone_size: many
j_call: TRBJ2-4
d_call: TRBD1
cdr3_length: 14
v_call: TRBV6-1

cdr3_nt: TGCAGTGCGGACCACGGCGGGACTAGCGGGAGTTCCGGGGAGCTGTTTTTT
cdr3_aa: CSADHGGTSGSSGELFF
clone_size: many
j_call: TRBJ2-2
d_call: TRBD2
cdr3_length: 17
v_call: TRBV20-1

cdr3_nt: TGTGCCAGCACGGGGAATTCTGGAAACACCATATATTTT
cdr3_aa: CASTGNSGNTIYF
clone_size: many
j_call: TRBJ1-3
d_call: .
cdr3_length: 13
v_call: TRBV12-3/TRBV12-4

cdr3_nt: TGTGCCACTAAGAGGGGTAATGAGCAGTTCTTC
cdr3_aa: CATKRGNEQFF
clone_size: many
j_call: TRBJ2-1
d_call: .
cdr3_length: 11
v_call: TRBV24-1

cdr3_nt: TGTGCCAGCAGTTTCGGATGGGGCTACAATGAGCAGTTCTTC
cdr3_aa: CASSFGWGYNEQFF
clone_size: .
j_call: TRBJ2-1
d_call: .
cdr3_length: 14
v_call: TRBV25-1

cdr3_nt: TGCGCCAGCAGCTCGGGGTACAATGAGCAGTTCTTC
cdr3_aa: CASSSGYNEQFF
clone_size: many
j_call: TRBJ2-1
d_call: .
cdr3_length: 12
v_call: TRBV5-1

cdr3_nt: TGTGTCAGCAGGTTATCGGCATACCAAGAGACCCAGTACTTC
cdr3_aa: CVSRLSAYQETQYF
clone_size: .
j_call: TRBJ2-5
d_call: .
cdr3_length: 14
v_call: TRBV11-2

cdr3_nt: TGTGCCAGTACGGGGCAGGGGAGGACTCAGCCCCAGCATTTT
cdr3_aa: CASTGQGRTQPQHF
clone_size: few
j_call: TRBJ1-5
d_call: .
cdr3_length: 14
v_call: TRBV19

cdr3_nt: TGCAGTGCTAGTTCGGGCGGCGGGGTCTATCAGCCCCAGCATTTT
cdr3_aa: CSASSGGGVYQPQHF
clone_size: many
j_call: TRBJ1-5
d_call: .
cdr3_length: 15
v_call: TRBV20-1

cdr3_nt: TGCAGCGCAGGAGGACAGGGGGAGGTTTATGAGACGCAGTATTTT
cdr3_aa: CSAGGQGEVYETQYF
clone_size: many
j_call: TRBJ2-3
d_call: TRBD1
cdr3_length: 15
v_call: TRBV29-1

cdr3_nt: TGTGCCAGCAGTCGAAGGACAGGGGAGGTAGCAGAAGCTTTCTTT
cdr3_aa: CASSRRTGEVAEAFF
clone_size: many
j_call: TRBJ1-1
d_call: TRBD1
cdr3_length: 15
v_call: TRBV12-3/TRBV12-4

cdr3_nt: TGCGCCAGCAGCTTGAGCGGCGGGAGTTATGGGGACATTCAGTACTTC
cdr3_aa: CASSLSGGSYGDIQYF
clone_size: many
j_call: TRBJ2-4
d_call: TRBD2
cdr3_length: 16
v_call: TRBV5-1

cdr3_nt: TGCAGTGCTAGGCCGGTTAGCACAGATACGCAGTATTTT
cdr3_aa: CSARPVSTDTQYF
clone_size: many
j_call: TRBJ2-3
d_call: .
cdr3_length: 13
v_call: TRBV20-1

cdr3_nt: TGCAGCGCTTACAAGGACAACTATGGCTACACCTTC
cdr3_aa: CSAYKDNYGYTF
clone_size: few
j_call: TRBJ1-2
d_call: .
cdr3_length: 12
v_call: TRBV29-1

cdr3_nt: TGTGCCATCAGGGAGGACAGGAGAAGCTCCTACGAGCAGTACTTC
cdr3_aa: CAIREDRRSSYEQYF
clone_size: .
j_call: TRBJ2-7
d_call: TRBD1
cdr3_length: 15
v_call: TRBV10-3